This is a list of T cell receptor beta chains from one sample in a study of blood T cells in healthy people across ages. TCRdb processed the 5' RACE reads anew with MiXCR; each CDR3 protein has one entry. The table records around 1,000,000 distinct CDR3 sequences, under 30% of them present only once. The sample was also reused in another study, on T cells of mothers and their children.

Material for sequencing was blood. These receptors originate from a girl aged 2 to 9 in good health. Both conserved end residues are part of each CDR3. A D gene is named only where the DNA matches it firmly. Not every row has a clone size; where given, it reads once, few, many or a size class.

v_gene	d_gene	abundance	j_gene	CDR3aa	CDR3nt
TRBV6-5	.	few	TRBJ1-1	CASSQPLRGAFF	TGTGCCAGCTCACAACCCCTCAGGGGAGCTTTCTTT
TRBV28	.	few	TRBJ2-5	CASSYDSLFQETQYF	TGTGCCAGCAGTTACGACAGCCTATTCCAAGAGACCCAGTACTTC
TRBV27	TRBD1	.	TRBJ1-4	CASSPNRGQPYFEKLFF	TGTGCCAGCAGTCCAAACCGGGGACAGCCGTATTTTGAAAAACTGTTTTTT
TRBV20-1	TRBD2	few	TRBJ2-3	CSAYAGEDGGTDTQYF	TGCAGTGCGTACGCGGGAGAGGACGGGGGGACAGATACGCAGTATTTT
TRBV6-6	.	few	TRBJ2-5	CASNDEGKETQYF	TGTGCCAGCAACGATGAGGGGAAAGAGACCCAGTACTTC
TRBV3-1	TRBD1	few	TRBJ1-1	CASSQGQGLNTEAFF	TGTGCCAGCAGCCAGGGACAGGGCCTCAACACTGAAGCTTTCTTT
TRBV7-3	TRBD2	few	TRBJ2-1	CASSLSGNSGSTNEQFF	TGTGCCAGCAGCTTAAGCGGGAATAGCGGGAGTACGAATGAGCAGTTCTTC
TRBV5-1	TRBD2	many	TRBJ2-7	CASSLAGGLSYEQYF	TGTGCCAGCAGCTTAGCGGGGGGACTTTCCTACGAGCAGTACTTC
TRBV20-1	TRBD2	.	TRBJ2-5	CSASQGLARGHTETQYF	TGCAGTGCTAGCCAAGGACTAGCGCGGGGACATACAGAGACCCAGTACTTC
TRBV12-3/TRBV12-4	TRBD2	.	TRBJ2-7	CASRSTSGTTYEQYF	TGTGCCAGCAGATCTACTAGCGGGACGACCTACGAGCAGTACTTC
TRBV9	.	few	TRBJ1-1	CASSAPMNTEAFF	TGTGCCAGCAGCGCCCCCATGAACACTGAAGCTTTCTTT
TRBV3-1	.	.	TRBJ2-5	CASSQRGGTADQETQYF	TGTGCCAGCAGCCAGCGGGGCGGGACGGCCGACCAAGAGACCCAGTACTTC
TRBV27	TRBD2	.	TRBJ2-1	CASSKLAGGSNEQFF	TGTGCCAGCAGTAAACTAGCGGGGGGTAGCAATGAGCAGTTCTTC
TRBV5-1	.	few	TRBJ2-1	CASSLGGLHPYNEQFF	TGCGCCAGCAGCTTGGGCGGACTACATCCCTACAATGAGCAGTTCTTC
TRBV5-6	.	.	TRBJ2-6	CASSFRPGQTLSGANVLTF	TGTGCCAGCAGCTTCAGGCCAGGCCAAACCCTCTCTGGGGCCAACGTCCTGACTTTC
TRBV5-1	.	few	TRBJ2-1	CASSPSEWNLLGEQFF	TGCGCCAGCAGCCCGAGCGAGTGGAACCTTCTAGGGGAGCAGTTCTTC
TRBV28	.	.	TRBJ2-7	CASEEATPLLRVGEQYF	TGTGCCAGCGAGGAAGCTACACCCCTCCTACGAGTTGGGGAGCAGTACTTC
TRBV27	.	few	TRBJ2-5	CASSPWIEEETQYF	TGTGCCAGTTCGCCCTGGATAGAGGAAGAGACCCAGTACTTC
TRBV29-1	.	.	TRBJ1-1	CSVDRQGEVNTEAFF	TGCAGCGTTGATCGGCAGGGTGAAGTGAACACTGAAGCTTTCTTT
TRBV27	TRBD2	.	TRBJ2-1	CASSLNLGLAGGINEQFF	TGTGCCAGCAGTTTAAATCTCGGGTTAGCGGGAGGGATAAATGAGCAGTTCTTC
TRBV29-1	.	.	TRBJ2-5	CSVEGWSGPPGETQYF	TGCAGCGTTGAGGGTTGGAGCGGGCCCCCTGGGGAGACCCAGTACTTC
TRBV7-9	.	.	TRBJ2-4	CASSLALTDTKNIQYF	TGTGCCAGCAGCTTAGCGCTAACAGATACCAAAAACATTCAGTACTTC
TRBV19	.	.	TRBJ1-5	CASSLPTTAFNQPQHF	TGTGCCAGTAGCCTCCCCACGACAGCCTTCAATCAGCCCCAGCATTTT
TRBV29-1	TRBD2	.	TRBJ2-5	CSVQPSQAGSTETQYF	TGCAGCGTTCAGCCTAGTCAAGCGGGGTCGACAGAGACCCAGTACTTC
TRBV2	TRBD1	few	TRBJ2-4	CASRRDRAKNIQYF	TGTGCCAGCCGAAGGGACAGGGCTAAAAACATTCAGTACTTC
TRBV7-2	.	.	TRBJ2-1	CASSLEFTGNEQFF	TGTGCCAGCAGCTTAGAATTTACGGGTAATGAGCAGTTCTTC
TRBV28	.	.	TRBJ2-1	CASSQTAGEQFF	TGTGCCAGCAGTCAAACGGCGGGGGAGCAGTTCTTC
TRBV7-2	.	.	TRBJ1-1	CASSIERSGWAEAFF	TGTGCCAGCAGCATTGAACGCTCAGGGTGGGCTGAAGCTTTCTTT
TRBV27	TRBD2	.	TRBJ2-3	CASSLYLAGRERDTQYF	TGTGCCAGCAGTTTATATCTAGCGGGAAGAGAAAGAGATACGCAGTATTTT
TRBV20-1	.	.	TRBJ1-6	CSASAPGDNSPLHF	TGCAGTGCTAGTGCCCCGGGGGATAATTCACCCCTCCACTTT
TRBV6-1	.	.	TRBJ1-1	CSSSPDPSTYSSTEAFF	TGTTCCAGCAGCCCCGACCCCTCTACTTACTCTTCCACTGAAGCTTTCTTT
TRBV15	.	.	TRBJ2-2	CATSSGVSNTGELFF	TGTGCCACCAGCAGTGGAGTTTCAAACACCGGGGAGCTGTTTTTT
TRBV12-3/TRBV12-4	TRBD2	.	TRBJ2-3	CASSPPGLASDTQYF	TGTGCCAGCAGCCCCCCGGGACTAGCATCAGATACGCAGTATTTT
TRBV4-1	TRBD2	.	TRBJ2-7	CASSQYRGLADSYEQYF	TGCGCCAGCAGCCAGTACCGTGGACTAGCTGACTCCTACGAGCAGTACTTC
TRBV9	.	.	TRBJ1-3	CASSVGSGNTIYF	TGTGCCAGCAGCGTCGGGTCTGGAAACACCATATATTTT
TRBV19	.	.	TRBJ2-1	CASSDSGHEQFF	TGTGCCAGTAGTGATAGTGGTCATGAGCAGTTCTTC
TRBV6-2/TRBV6-3	.	few	TRBJ2-5	CASIQGQLQETQYF	TGTGCCAGCATCCAAGGACAGCTACAAGAGACCCAGTACTTC
TRBV9	.	.	TRBJ1-3	CASSVGSGPNTIYF	TGTGCCAGCAGCGTAGGGTCTGGTCCAAACACCATATATTTT
TRBV12-3/TRBV12-4	.	few	TRBJ2-7	CASGSGTAVIEQYF	TGTGCCAGCGGGAGCGGGACAGCCGTTATCGAGCAGTACTTC
TRBV5-1	TRBD2	.	TRBJ2-5	CASSLFAGTSEQETQYF	TGCGCCAGCAGCTTGTTTGCAGGGACTAGCGAACAAGAGACCCAGTACTTC
TRBV20-1	.	few	TRBJ2-3	CSARAGFTDTQYF	TGCAGTGCTAGGGCCGGATTCACGGATACGCAGTATTTT
TRBV29-1	.	few	TRBJ2-3	CSVDTGTASTDTQYF	TGCAGCGTTGATACCGGGACTGCCTCCACAGATACGCAGTATTTT
TRBV7-3	TRBD1	.	TRBJ2-5	CASSLSTGGEEQYF	TGTGCCAGCAGCTTATCGACAGGGGGTGAAGAGCAGTACTTC
TRBV5-1	TRBD2	few	TRBJ2-5	CASSWIAGVETQYF	TGCGCCAGCAGCTGGATAGCGGGAGTAGAGACCCAGTACTTC
TRBV4-2	.	.	TRBJ2-2	CASSQGSNSNTGELFF	TGTGCCAGCAGCCAAGGGTCAAACTCGAACACCGGGGAGCTGTTTTTT
TRBV7-3	TRBD1	.	TRBJ2-5	CASSTTGGWETQYF	TGTGCCAGCAGCACTACAGGGGGCTGGGAGACCCAGTACTTC
TRBV7-9	.	.	TRBJ2-7	CASNSLSYEQYF	TGTGCCAGCAACAGCCTATCCTACGAGCAGTACTTC
TRBV24-1	TRBD2	.	TRBJ2-3	CATSDFKAGSTDTQYF	TGTGCCACCAGTGATTTCAAAGCGGGGTCCACAGATACGCAGTATTTT
TRBV6-1	TRBD1	.	TRBJ1-2	CASSLGQGARIYGYTF	TGTGCCAGCAGCCTCGGACAGGGGGCAAGGATCTATGGCTACACCTTC
TRBV14	.	few	TRBJ2-7	CASSQDQYEQYF	TGTGCCAGCAGCCAAGATCAGTACGAGCAGTACTTC
TRBV29-1	TRBD1	few	TRBJ1-4	CSVEFSGGAGKLFF	TGCAGCGTTGAGTTCTCAGGGGGCGCGGGAAAACTGTTTTTT
TRBV20-1	TRBD2	few	TRBJ2-1	CGAPAGVYFNEQFF	TGCGGTGCCCCAGCGGGAGTATACTTCAATGAGCAGTTCTTC
TRBV12-3/TRBV12-4	.	few	TRBJ2-6	CASSLGGTNVLTF	TGTGCCAGCAGTCTTGGAGGAACCAACGTCCTGACTTTC
TRBV3-1	TRBD1	.	TRBJ2-1	CASSQRVRQGNEQFF	TGTGCCAGCAGCCAACGAGTCCGACAGGGGAATGAGCAGTTCTTC
TRBV7-7	TRBD2	.	TRBJ2-5	CASSLVAGAELQETQYF	TGTGCTAGCAGCTTAGTAGCGGGGGCCGAGCTCCAAGAGACCCAGTACTTC
TRBV6-2/TRBV6-3	TRBD2	.	TRBJ2-7	CASTFSGTSGPKGTIEQYF	TGTGCCAGCACCTTCTCCGGGACTAGCGGGCCGAAGGGTACGATTGAGCAGTACTTC
TRBV27	TRBD1	.	TRBJ2-7	CASKTGQGLSYEQYF	TGTGCCAGCAAGACCGGACAGGGCTTGTCCTACGAGCAGTACTTC
TRBV29-1	TRBD2	.	TRBJ2-4	CSVERSGGIGVKNIQYF	TGCAGCGTTGAACGTAGCGGGGGAATTGGAGTCAAAAACATTCAGTACTTC
TRBV20-1	TRBD1	.	TRBJ2-7	CSAREETGGDEQYF	TGCAGTGCTAGAGAAGAGACAGGGGGAGACGAGCAGTACTTC